The 20 T cell receptor beta chains in this list originate from one sample, sequenced in a study of blood T cell repertoires in COVID-19. TCRdb keeps only in-frame clones here, not all; method: immunoSEQ multiplex PCR. The profile shows about 290,000 clones, about nine tenths of them singletons. Sequencing was performed on PBMCs or T cells enriched from blood (not recorded which). All receptors come from a woman aged 35 to 49 who had recovered from COVID-19.

The J gene is TRBJ2-3, the V gene TRBV6-5, with 8 bases that match TRBD2. CDR3 size: 15 residues. Germline lookup yields CDR1 MNHEY and CDR2 SVGAGI. V was pared by 2 bases and J by 6 bases, with 7 bases of the junction left unmatched. DNA of the CDR3: TGTGCCAGCAGTTACACCGGGACTAGATTGGATACGCAGTATTTT. Residues: CASSYTGTRLDTQYF.

V and J are TRBV2 and TRBJ2-1, with 8 bases identical to TRBD2. The CDR3 spans 14 residues. Germline V CDR1 and CDR2: SNHLY, FYNNEI. Germline trimming cut 7 bases from V and 8 bases from J; bases unmatched to any gene: 10. Here the CDR3 reads CASMRLARFDEQFF. CDR3 coding DNA: TGTGCCAGCATGAGACTAGCGCGGTTTGATGAGCAGTTCTTC.

J is TRBJ1-2 and V is TRBV5-1; maybe TRBD1 (5 bases). Germline CDR1 and CDR2: SGHRS and YFSETQ. The CDR3 length is 14 residues. V was pared by 4 bases and J by 2 bases, with 12 bases between. The CDR3 protein is CASSPTGVNYGYTF. CDR3 sequence (DNA): TGCGCCAGCAGCCCTACGGGGGTGAACTATGGCTACACCTTC.

The chain joins TRBV5-1 to TRBJ1-4, with 7 bases that match TRBD1. The CDR3 has 14 amino acids. Germline CDR1 SGHRS, CDR2 YFSETQ. Trimming cost V 4 bases and J 8 bases; bases outside gene matches: 8. The CDR3 spells CASSEGDSSEKLFF. CDR3 bases: TGCGCCAGCAGCGAAGGGGACAGCTCCGAAAAACTGTTTTTT.

V usage is TRBV5-1 and J usage is TRBJ1-6, with 9 bases lining up with TRBD1. With V trimmed by 4 bases and J by 5 bases, 7 bases remained unmatched. CDR3 size: 16 residues. Germline V gives CDR1 SGHRS, CDR2 YFSETQ. CDR3 in amino acids: CASSNGTGTDNSPLHF. In nucleotides, the CDR3 is TGCGCCAGCAGCAACGGGACAGGGACTGATAATTCACCCCTCCACTTT. Full variable domain (outside the CDR3, taken from reference TRBV5-1 and TRBJ1-6): KAGVTQTPRYLIKTRGQQVTLSCSPISGHRSVSWYQQTPGQGLQFLFEYFSETQRNKGNFPGRFSGRQFSNSRSEMNVSTLELGDSALYLCASSNGTGTDNSPLHFGNGTRLTVT.

This chain links TRBV7-8 with TRBJ2-1; TRBD2 aligns across 9 bases. V was clipped by 0 bases and J by 7 bases; unmatched bases: 13. Germline loops: CDR1 SGHVS, CDR2 FQNEAQ. The CDR3 has 18 amino acids. The CDR3 DNA reads as TGTGCCAGCAGCTTAGCGAGGAGGCTAGCGGGACGAAGGAATGAGCAGTTCTTC. Translated: CASSLARRLAGRRNEQFF.

V gene TRBV7-9 combines with J gene TRBJ1-2, with 10 bases identical to TRBD1. The CDR3 is 17 residues long. Germline V gene sequence: CDR1 SEHNR, CDR2 FQNEAQ (reference sequence). With V trimmed by 6 bases and J by 7 bases, 17 bases remained unmatched. CDR3 region: CASSSLNRDRGGRGYTF. The CDR3 nucleotides read TGTGCCAGCAGTTCACTCAACCGGGACAGGGGAGGACGTGGCTACACCTTC.

The chain is built from TRBV18 and TRBJ1-2, with 7 positions matching TRBD1. The V gene's germline CDR1 is KGHSH and CDR2 LQKENI. Losses at the gene ends were 3 bases for V and 6 bases for J; bases not matched to a gene: 16. The CDR3 is 17 amino acids. Written as DNA, the CDR3 is TGTGCCAGCTCACCTTGGGACAGTGTTCTCTCTTATCATGGCTACACCTTC. Its translation: CASSPWDSVLSYHGYTF.

V usage is TRBV6-5 and J usage is TRBJ1-2; D remains ambiguous. CDR3 size: 14 residues. Deletions cut 4 bases from V and 7 bases from J, with 16 bases between. Per the germline V gene, CDR1 is MNHEY and CDR2 is SVGAGI. For the CDR3, the DNA is TGTGCCAGCAGTTCCCCCGGACTCGCGGGTGGCTACACCTTC. Translating it yields CASSSPGLAGGYTF.

This clone was seen just once. The chain carries TRBV5-1 and TRBJ2-2; the match to TRBD2 covers 9 bases. Germline CDR1 is SGHRS and CDR2 is YFSETQ. The ends lost 0 bases at V and 7 bases at J; junction bases unmatched: 7. CDR3 length: 16 amino acids. The CDR3 DNA follows: TGCGCCAGCAGCTTGGCCCCTAGCGGGGCAAACGGGGAGCTGTTTTTT. Translation gives CASSLAPSGANGELFF. Full variable domain (missing parts from reference TRBV5-1 and TRBJ2-2): KAGVTQTPRYLIKTRGQQVTLSCSPISGHRSVSWYQQTPGQGLQFLFEYFSETQRNKGNFPGRFSGRQFSNSRSEMNVSTLELGDSALYLCASSLAPSGANGELFFGEGSRLTVL.

The chain has TRBV13 and TRBJ1-2; 7 bases fit TRBD1. Germline lookup yields CDR1 PRHDT and CDR2 FYEKMQ (reference sequence). V lost 6 bases, J lost 6 bases, and 7 bases stayed unmatched. This CDR3 is built from 13 residues. CDR3 region: CASSGNTGDGYTF. In nucleotides, the CDR3 is TGTGCCAGCAGTGGGAACACAGGGGATGGCTACACCTTC. Full variable domain (remainder filled in from reference TRBV13 and TRBJ1-2): AAGVIQSPRHLIKEKRETATLKCYPIPRHDTVYWYQQGPGQDPQFLISFYEKMQSDKGSIPDRFSAQQFSDYHSELNMSSLELGDSALYFCASSGNTGDGYTFGSGTRLTVV.

The CDR3 sequence is CASSDFPTARTQYF. CDR3 coding DNA: TGTGCCAGCAGTGATTTCCCGACAGCGCGTACGCAGTATTTT. The chain links TRBV6-4 to TRBJ2-3; D is possibly TRBD1 (5 bases). V gave up 3 bases and J gave up 8 bases, with 15 bases separating them. This CDR3 region has 14 residues. Germline V gene data show CDR1 as MRHNA and CDR2 as SNTAGT.

This chain connects TRBV6-5 to TRBJ2-5; D unclear. Trimming removed 7 bases at V and 1 base at J, with 10 bases between. CDR1 and CDR2 from the germline V gene are MNHEY and SVGAGI. The CDR3 totals 13 residues. CDR3 residues: CASKSGSQETQYF. CDR3 sequence (DNA): TGTGCCAGCAAATCAGGATCCCAAGAGACCCAGTACTTC.

CDR3 bases: TGTGCCAGCAGCGTACGGACGGGGGGGCCGACCAATGAGCAGTTCTTC. It codes for CASSVRTGGPTNEQFF. This chain joins TRBV9 and TRBJ2-1; TRBD2 agrees at 8 bases. CDR1 and CDR2 (germline): SGDLS, YYNGEE. V shed 1 base, J shed 6 bases, and the junction held 9 bases outside the gene matches. CDR3 length equals 16 residues.

The genes are TRBV7-3 and TRBJ2-1; tentative D call: TRBD2 (5 bases). In germline, CDR1 is SGHTA, CDR2 FQGTGA. Trimming took 1 base from V and 0 from J, leaving 10 bases between them. CDR3 size: 16 residues. CDR3 protein: CASSLSPRGSYNEQFF. CDR3 nucleotides: TGTGCCAGCAGCTTAAGTCCTCGGGGCTCCTACAATGAGCAGTTCTTC.

The V and J genes are TRBV6-5 and TRBJ1-1; tentative D call: TRBD1 (6 bases). Germline loops: CDR1 MNHEY, CDR2 SVGAGI. Trimming shortened V by 0 bases and J by 10 bases, and 21 bases separated the two germline ends. The CDR3 consists of 16 residues. The CDR3 region has the DNA TGTGCCAGCAGTTACTCAGGCGGAACAGGGAATCGTGGAGCTTTCTTT. Its protein is CASSYSGGTGNRGAFF.

In this sample, this clone turned up a few times. The gene calls are TRBV15 and TRBJ2-3; D might be TRBD2 (6 bases). Trimming stripped 5 bases from V and 2 bases from J, with 14 bases between. Germline V gene data show CDR1 as LNHNV and CDR2 as YYDKDF (reference sequence). CDR3 length: 15 amino acids. CDR3 nucleotide sequence: TGTGCCACCAGCCAAGACCGGGGGTACACAGATACGCAGTATTTT. Its protein is CATSQDRGYTDTQYF.

This clone was detected only once. This chain uses TRBV29-1 with TRBJ1-4; D gene ambiguous. Trimming removed 4 bases at V and 5 bases at J, with 17 bases between. CDR1 and CDR2 from the germline V gene are SQVTM and ANQGSEA. The CDR3 contains 15 residues. CDR3 nucleotides: TGCAGCGTTGGAACCCATGGGGAGCGCAATGAAAAACTGTTTTTT. Encoded protein: CSVGTHGERNEKLFF.

This clone has only a few counts. The J gene is TRBJ2-3, the V gene TRBV3-1 (or the pseudogene TRBV3-2); 13 nucleotides align to TRBD2. This CDR3 region has 20 residues. Per germline, CDR1 LGHDT and CDR2 YNNKEL (reference sequence). V dropped 4 bases and J dropped 2; count of bases not matched to a gene: 15. The CDR3 bases are TGTGCCAGCAGCCCCTACCGGACTAGCGGGGGAACTCATCTCACAGATACGCAGTATTTT. This sequence encodes CASSPYRTSGGTHLTDTQYF.

This CDR3 reads CASTEGTRQGGNTIYF. The CDR3 nucleotides read TGTGCCAGCACCGAGGGCACCCGACAGGGGGGTAACACCATATATTTT. This rearrangement joins TRBV2 to TRBJ1-3; TRBD1 matches 9 bases. The CDR3 is 16 amino acids. The germline gives CDR1 SNHLY, CDR2 FYNNEI. V lost 7 bases and J lost 7; bases outside the gene matches: 14.